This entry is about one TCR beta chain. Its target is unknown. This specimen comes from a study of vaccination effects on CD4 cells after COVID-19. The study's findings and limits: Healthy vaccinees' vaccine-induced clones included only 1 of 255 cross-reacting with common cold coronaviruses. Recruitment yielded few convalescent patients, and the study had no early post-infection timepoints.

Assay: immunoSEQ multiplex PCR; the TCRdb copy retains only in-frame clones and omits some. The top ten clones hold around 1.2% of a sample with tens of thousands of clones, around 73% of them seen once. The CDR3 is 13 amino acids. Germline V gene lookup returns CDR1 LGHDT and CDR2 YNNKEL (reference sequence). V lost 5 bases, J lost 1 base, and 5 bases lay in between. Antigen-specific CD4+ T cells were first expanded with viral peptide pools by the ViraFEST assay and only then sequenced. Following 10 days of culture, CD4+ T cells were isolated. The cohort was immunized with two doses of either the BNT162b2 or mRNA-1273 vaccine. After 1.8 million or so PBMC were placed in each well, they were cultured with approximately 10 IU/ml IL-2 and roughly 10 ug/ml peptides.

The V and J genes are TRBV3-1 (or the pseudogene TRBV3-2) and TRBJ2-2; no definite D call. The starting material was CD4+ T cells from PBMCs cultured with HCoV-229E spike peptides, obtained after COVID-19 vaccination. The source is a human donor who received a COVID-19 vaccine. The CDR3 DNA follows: TGTGCCAGCAGCTGGGAGAACACCGGGGAGCTGTTTTTT. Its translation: CASSWENTGELFF.